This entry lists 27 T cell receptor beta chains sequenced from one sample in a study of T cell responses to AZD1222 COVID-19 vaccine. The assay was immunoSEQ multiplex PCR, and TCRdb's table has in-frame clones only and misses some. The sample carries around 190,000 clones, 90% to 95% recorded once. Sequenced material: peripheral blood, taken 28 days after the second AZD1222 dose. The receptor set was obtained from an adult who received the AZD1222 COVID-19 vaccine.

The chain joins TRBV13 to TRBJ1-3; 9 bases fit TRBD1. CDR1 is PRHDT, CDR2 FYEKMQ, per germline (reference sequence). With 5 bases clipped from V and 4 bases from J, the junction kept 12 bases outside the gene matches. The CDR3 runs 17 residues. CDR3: CASSPAFGTGPGNTIYF. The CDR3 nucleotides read TGTGCCAGCAGCCCCGCATTCGGGACAGGGCCAGGAAACACCATATATTTT.

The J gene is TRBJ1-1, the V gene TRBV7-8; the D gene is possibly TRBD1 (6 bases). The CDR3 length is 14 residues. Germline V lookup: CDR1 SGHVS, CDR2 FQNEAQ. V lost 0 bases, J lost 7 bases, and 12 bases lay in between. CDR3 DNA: TGTGCCAGCAGCTTAGCGCAATTGACAGGTGAAGCTTTCTTT. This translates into CASSLAQLTGEAFF.

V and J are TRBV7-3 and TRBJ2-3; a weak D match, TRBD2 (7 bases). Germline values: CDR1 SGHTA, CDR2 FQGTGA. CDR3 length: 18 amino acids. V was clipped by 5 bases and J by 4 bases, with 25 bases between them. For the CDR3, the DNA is TGTGCCAGCAGCCCCAACCGAGGGGGGGCAGGTTGGGCAGATACGCAGTATTTT. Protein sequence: CASSPNRGGAGWADTQYF.

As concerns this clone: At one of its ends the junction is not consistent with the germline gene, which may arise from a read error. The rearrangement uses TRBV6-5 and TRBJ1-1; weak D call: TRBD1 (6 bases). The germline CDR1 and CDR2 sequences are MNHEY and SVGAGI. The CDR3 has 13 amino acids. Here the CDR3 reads CASSYSGVPEAFF. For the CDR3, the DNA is TGTGCCAGCAGCTACTCAGGGGTTCCTGAAGCTTTCTTT.

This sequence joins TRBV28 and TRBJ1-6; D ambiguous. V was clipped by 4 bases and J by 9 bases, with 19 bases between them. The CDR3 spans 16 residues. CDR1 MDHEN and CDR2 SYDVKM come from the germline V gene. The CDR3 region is CASSSLPVRIGSPLHF. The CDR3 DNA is TGTGCCAGCAGTTCTTTACCAGTCCGGATCGGTTCACCCCTCCACTTT.

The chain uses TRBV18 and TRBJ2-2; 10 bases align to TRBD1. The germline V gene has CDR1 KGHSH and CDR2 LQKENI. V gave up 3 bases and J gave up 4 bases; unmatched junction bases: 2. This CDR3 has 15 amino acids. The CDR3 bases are TGTGCCAGCTCACCGGGACAGGGGTTCACCGGGGAGCTGTTTTTT. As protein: CASSPGQGFTGELFF.

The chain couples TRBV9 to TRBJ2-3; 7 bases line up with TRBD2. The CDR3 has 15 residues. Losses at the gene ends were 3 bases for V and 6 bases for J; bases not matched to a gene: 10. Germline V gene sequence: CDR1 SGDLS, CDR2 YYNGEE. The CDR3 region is CASSAGAGTVDTQYF. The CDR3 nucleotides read TGTGCCAGCAGCGCGGGAGCGGGGACCGTGGATACGCAGTATTTT.

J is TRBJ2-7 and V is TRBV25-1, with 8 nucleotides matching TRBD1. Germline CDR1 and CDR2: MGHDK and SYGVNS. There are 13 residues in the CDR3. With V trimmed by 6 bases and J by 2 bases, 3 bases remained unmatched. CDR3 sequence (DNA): TGTGCCAGCAGCCCGACAGGGGCCTACGAGCAGTACTTC. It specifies CASSPTGAYEQYF.

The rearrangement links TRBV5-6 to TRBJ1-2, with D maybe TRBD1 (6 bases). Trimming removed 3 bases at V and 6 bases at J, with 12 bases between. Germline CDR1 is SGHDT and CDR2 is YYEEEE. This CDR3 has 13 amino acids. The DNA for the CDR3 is TGTGCCAGCAGCTCAACAGGGTGGGATGGCTACACCTTC. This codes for CASSSTGWDGYTF.

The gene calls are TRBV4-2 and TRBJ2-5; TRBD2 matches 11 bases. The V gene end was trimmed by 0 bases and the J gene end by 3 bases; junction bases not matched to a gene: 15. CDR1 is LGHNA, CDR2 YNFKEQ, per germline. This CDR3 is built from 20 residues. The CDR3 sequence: CASSQDVASGGISGKETQYF. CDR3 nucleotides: TGTGCCAGCAGCCAAGATGTCGCTAGCGGGGGGATAAGCGGCAAAGAGACCCAGTACTTC.

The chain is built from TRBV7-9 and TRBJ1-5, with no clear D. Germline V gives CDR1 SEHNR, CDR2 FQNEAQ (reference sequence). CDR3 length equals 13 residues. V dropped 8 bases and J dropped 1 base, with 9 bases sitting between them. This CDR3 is CASSRESNQPQHF. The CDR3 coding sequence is TGTGCCAGCTCACGGGAGAGCAATCAGCCCCAGCATTTT.

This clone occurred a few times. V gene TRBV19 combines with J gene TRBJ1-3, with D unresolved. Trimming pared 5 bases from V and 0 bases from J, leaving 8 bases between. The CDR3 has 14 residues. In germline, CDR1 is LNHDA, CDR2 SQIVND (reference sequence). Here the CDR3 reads CASSAGISGNTIYF. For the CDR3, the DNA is TGTGCCAGTAGTGCCGGGATCTCTGGAAACACCATATATTTT. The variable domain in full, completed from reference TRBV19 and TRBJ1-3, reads DGGITQSPKYLFRKEGQNVTLSCEQNLNHDAMYWYRQDPGQGLRLIYYSQIVNDFQKGDIAEGYSVSREKKESFPLTVTSAQKNPTAFYLCASSAGISGNTIYFGEGSWLTVV.

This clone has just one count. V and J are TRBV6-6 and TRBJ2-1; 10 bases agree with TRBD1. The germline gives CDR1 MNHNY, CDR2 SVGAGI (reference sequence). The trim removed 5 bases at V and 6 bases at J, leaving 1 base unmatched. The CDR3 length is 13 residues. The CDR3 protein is CASSRQGANEQFF. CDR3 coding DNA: TGTGCCAGCAGTCGACAGGGGGCCAATGAGCAGTTCTTC.

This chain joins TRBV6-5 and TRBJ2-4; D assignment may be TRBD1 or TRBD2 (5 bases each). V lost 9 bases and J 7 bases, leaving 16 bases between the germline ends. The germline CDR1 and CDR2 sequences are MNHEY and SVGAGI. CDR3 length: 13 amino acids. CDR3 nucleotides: TGTGCCAGTCGGGTCGCAGAGGGGAACATTCAGTACTTC. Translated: CASRVAEGNIQYF.

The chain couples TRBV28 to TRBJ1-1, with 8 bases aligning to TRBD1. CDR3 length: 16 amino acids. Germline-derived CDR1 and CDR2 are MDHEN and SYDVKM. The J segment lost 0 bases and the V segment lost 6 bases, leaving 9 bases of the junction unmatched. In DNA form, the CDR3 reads TGTGCCAGCAGCCCAATCGGACAGGGCATGAACACTGAAGCTTTCTTT. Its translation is CASSPIGQGMNTEAFF.

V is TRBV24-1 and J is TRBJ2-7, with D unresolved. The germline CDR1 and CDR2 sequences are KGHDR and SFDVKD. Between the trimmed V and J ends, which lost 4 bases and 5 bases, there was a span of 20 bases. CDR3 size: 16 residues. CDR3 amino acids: CATSDRINRALDEQYF. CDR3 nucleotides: TGTGCCACCAGTGACCGTATTAATAGGGCTTTGGACGAGCAGTACTTC.

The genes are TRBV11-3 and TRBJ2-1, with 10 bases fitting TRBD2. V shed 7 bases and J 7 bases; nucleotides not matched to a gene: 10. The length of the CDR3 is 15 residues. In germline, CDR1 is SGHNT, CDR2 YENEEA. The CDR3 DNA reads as TGTGCCAGCACCAACAGGGGGACTAGCGTAAATGAGCAGTTCTTC. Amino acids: CASTNRGTSVNEQFF.

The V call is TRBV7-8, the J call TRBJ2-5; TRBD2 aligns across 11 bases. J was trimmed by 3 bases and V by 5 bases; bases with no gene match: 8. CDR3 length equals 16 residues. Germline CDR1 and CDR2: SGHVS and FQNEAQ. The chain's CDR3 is CASSSGTSGGEETQYF. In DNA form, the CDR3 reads TGTGCCAGCAGCAGTGGGACTAGCGGAGGCGAAGAGACCCAGTACTTC.

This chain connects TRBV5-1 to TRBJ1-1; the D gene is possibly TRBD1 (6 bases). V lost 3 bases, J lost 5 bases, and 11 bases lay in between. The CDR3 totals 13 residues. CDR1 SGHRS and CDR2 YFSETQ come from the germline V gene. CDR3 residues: CASSSLGGTEAFF. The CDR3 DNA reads TGCGCCAGCAGCTCCTTAGGGGGGACTGAAGCTTTCTTT.

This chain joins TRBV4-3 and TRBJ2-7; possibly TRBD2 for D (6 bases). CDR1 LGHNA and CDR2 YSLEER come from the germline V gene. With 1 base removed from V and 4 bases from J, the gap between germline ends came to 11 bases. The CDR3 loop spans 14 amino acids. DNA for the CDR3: TGCGCCAGCAGCCAAGGCGAGGGGAGGTACGAGCAGTACTTC. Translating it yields CASSQGEGRYEQYF.

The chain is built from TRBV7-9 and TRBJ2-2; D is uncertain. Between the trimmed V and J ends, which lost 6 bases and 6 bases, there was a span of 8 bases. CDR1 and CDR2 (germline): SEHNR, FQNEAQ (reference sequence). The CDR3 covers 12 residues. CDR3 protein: CASRAAAGELFF. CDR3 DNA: TGTGCCAGCAGGGCGGCGGCCGGGGAGCTGTTTTTT.

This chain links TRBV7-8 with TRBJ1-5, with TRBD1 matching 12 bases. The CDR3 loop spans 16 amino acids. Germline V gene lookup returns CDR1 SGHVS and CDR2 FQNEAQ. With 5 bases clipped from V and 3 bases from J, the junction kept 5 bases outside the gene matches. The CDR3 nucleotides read TGTGCCAGCAGCCCAGGGACAGGGGGCGTCAATCAGCCCCAGCATTTT. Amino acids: CASSPGTGGVNQPQHF. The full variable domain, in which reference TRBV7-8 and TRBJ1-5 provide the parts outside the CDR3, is GAGVSQSPRYKVAKRGQDVALRCDPISGHVSLFWYQQALGQGPEFLTYFQNEAQLDKSGLPSDRFFAERPEGSVSTLKIQRTQQEDSAVYLCASSPGTGGVNQPQHFGDGTRLSIL.

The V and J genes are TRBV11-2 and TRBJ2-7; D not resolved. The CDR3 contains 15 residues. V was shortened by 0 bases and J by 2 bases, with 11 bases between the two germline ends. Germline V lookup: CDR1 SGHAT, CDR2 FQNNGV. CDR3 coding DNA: TGTGCCAGCAGCTTAGATCTCGGCAGGACCTACGAGCAGTACTTC. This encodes CASSLDLGRTYEQYF.

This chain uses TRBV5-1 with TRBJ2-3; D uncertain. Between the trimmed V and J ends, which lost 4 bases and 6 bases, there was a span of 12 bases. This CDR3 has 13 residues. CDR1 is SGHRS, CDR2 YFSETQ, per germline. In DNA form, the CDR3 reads TGCGCCAGCAGCCTTCGGACGGATGATACGCAGTATTTT. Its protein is CASSLRTDDTQYF.

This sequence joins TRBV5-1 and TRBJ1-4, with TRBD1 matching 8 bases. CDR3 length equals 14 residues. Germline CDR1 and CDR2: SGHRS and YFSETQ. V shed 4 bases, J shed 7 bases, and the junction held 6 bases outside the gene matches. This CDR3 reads CASSPGQALEKLFF. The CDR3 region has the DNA TGCGCCAGCAGCCCGGGACAGGCACTTGAAAAACTGTTTTTT.

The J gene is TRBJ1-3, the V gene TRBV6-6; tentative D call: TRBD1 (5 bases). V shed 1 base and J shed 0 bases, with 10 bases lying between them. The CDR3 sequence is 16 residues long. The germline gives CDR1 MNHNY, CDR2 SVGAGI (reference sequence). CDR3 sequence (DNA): TGTGCCAGCAGTTACTATGGGGCTCTCTCTGGAAACACCATATATTTT. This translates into CASSYYGALSGNTIYF.

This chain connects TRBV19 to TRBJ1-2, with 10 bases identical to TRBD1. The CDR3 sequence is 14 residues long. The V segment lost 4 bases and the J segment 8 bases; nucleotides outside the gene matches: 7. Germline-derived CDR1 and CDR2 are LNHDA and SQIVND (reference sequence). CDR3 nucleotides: TGTGCCAGTAGTACGACAGGGGGCGCGGGAGGCTACACCTTC. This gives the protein CASSTTGGAGGYTF.